This T cell receptor (beta chain) is from a study of blood T cells in healthy people across ages. The study's findings and limits: What prevented conclusive comparison of naive and antigen-experienced cells was that PBMCs were unsorted. Among long-lived donors, naive CD4+ cells were more numerous and diversity higher than in aged donors.

This clonotype was counted ten times or more. The target antigen is unknown. A J-beta primer mix and a sample-barcoded 5' primer were used in a second PCR of roughly 7 to 12 cycles. Via MiXCR, TCRdb re-called the 5' RACE reads, giving one row per CDR3 protein. The sample lists 550,000 to 800,000 distinct CDR3 sequences; 20% to 25% were seen once. Researchers report isolating at least 7 million PBMCs per sample. Per sample, extraction of total RNA gave at least 5.5 micrograms in every case. The CDR3 sequence is 18 residues long. V shed 0 bases and J shed 1 base, with 16 bases lying between them. Germline V CDR1 and CDR2: SGHDN, FVKESK.

The chain combines TRBV14 with TRBJ2-1, with a tentative D call TRBD2 (6 bases). The sequencing sample was made of blood. The sequence derives from a man aged 65 to 79 in good health. The CDR3: CASSQEAGTLYSYNEQFF. The CDR3 DNA reads TGTGCCAGCAGCCAAGAGGCGGGAACCCTCTATTCCTACAATGAGCAGTTCTTC. Using reference TRBV14 and TRBJ2-1 for the parts outside the CDR3, the full variable domain is EAGVTQFPSHSVIEKGQTVTLRCDPISGHDNLYWYRRVMGKEIKFLLHFVKESKQDESGMPNNRFLAERTGGTYSTLKVQPAELEDSGVYFCASSQEAGTLYSYNEQFFGPGTRLTVL.